Below are 24 T cell receptor beta chains sequenced from a single sample in a study of T cell responses to AZD1222 COVID-19 vaccine. Assay: immunoSEQ multiplex PCR; the TCRdb copy retains only in-frame clones and omits some. The repertoire holds about 170,000 clones, roughly nine tenths seen once, with around 0.99% in the top ten. The sample here was peripheral blood, taken 28 days after the second AZD1222 dose. These receptors all stem from an adult who received the AZD1222 COVID-19 vaccine.

The chain recombines TRBV7-9 with TRBJ2-7; possibly TRBD1 or TRBD2 for D (5 bases each). V lost 3 bases, J lost 3 bases, and 15 bases lay in between. The CDR3 is 15 amino acids. Per the germline V gene, CDR1 is SEHNR and CDR2 is FQNEAQ (reference sequence). DNA of the CDR3: TGTGCCAGCAGCTTTAAACTTAGGGGAGACTACGAGCAGTACTTC. Translating it yields CASSFKLRGDYEQYF.

CDR3 in amino acids: CASSQASTLAKNIQYF. In nucleotides, the CDR3 is TGTGCCAGCAGCCAAGCCTCGACGTTAGCCAAAAACATTCAGTACTTC. The chain links TRBV3-1 (or the pseudogene TRBV3-2) to TRBJ2-4; D gene ambiguous. This CDR3 is built from 16 residues. Germline CDR1 and CDR2: LGHDT and YNNKEL (reference sequence). V was trimmed by 1 base and J by 0 bases, leaving 10 bases between them.

This clone was detected only once. The V call is TRBV19, the J call TRBJ1-2; no clear D. CDR1 and CDR2 (germline): LNHDA, SQIVND (reference sequence). CDR3 length: 13 amino acids. Deletions cut 7 bases from V and 4 bases from J, with 13 bases between. The DNA for the CDR3 is TGTGCCAGTACCTCAATAGGAAGCTATGGCTACACCTTC. This encodes CASTSIGSYGYTF.

This chain links TRBV11-2 with TRBJ2-3; TRBD2 might be the D (5 bases). Trimming removed 5 bases at V and 6 bases at J, with 12 bases between. Germline V gene sequence: CDR1 SGHAT, CDR2 FQNNGV. The CDR3 length is 13 residues. The CDR3 spells CASSPKTGDTQYF. The CDR3 nucleotides are TGTGCCAGCAGCCCGAAAACGGGGGATACGCAGTATTTT. Full variable domain (outside the CDR3, taken from reference TRBV11-2 and TRBJ2-3): EAGVAQSPRYKIIEKRQSVAFWCNPISGHATLYWYQQILGQGPKLLIQFQNNGVVDDSQLPKDRFSAERLKGVDSTLKIQPAKLEDSAVYLCASSPKTGDTQYFGPGTRLTVL.

As DNA, the CDR3 is TGTGCCAGCAGCTTGGGGGTCGATAACTATGGCTACACCTTC. Protein sequence: CASSLGVDNYGYTF. The V and J genes are TRBV5-5 and TRBJ1-2; D is uncertain. The germline V gene has CDR1 SGHKS and CDR2 YYEKEE (reference sequence). This CDR3 has 14 amino acids. The V end was cut by 0 bases, the J end by 1 base, with 7 bases between.

The gene calls are TRBV7-6 and TRBJ1-4, with D maybe TRBD1 (6 bases). The ends were cut back, 3 bases at V and 7 bases at J, with 15 bases in the middle. The CDR3 covers 15 residues. Germline lookup yields CDR1 SGHVS and CDR2 FNYEAQ. This chain's CDR3 is CASSFQQGRAEKLFF. DNA of the CDR3: TGTGCCAGCAGCTTCCAACAGGGAAGAGCTGAAAAACTGTTTTTT.

The chain employs TRBV2 and TRBJ1-4; D perhaps matches TRBD1 (5 bases). CDR3 size: 11 residues. Trimming shortened V by 8 bases and J by 9 bases, and 10 bases separated the two germline ends. The germline V gene encodes CDR1 SNHLY and CDR2 FYNNEI. The CDR3, as DNA: TGTGCCAGCGTTGGGGCCCAAAAACTGTTTTTT. It yields the protein CASVGAQKLFF. Full variable domain (rest looked up from reference TRBV2 and TRBJ1-4): EPEVTQTPSHQVTQMGQEVILRCVPISNHLYFYWYRQILGQKVEFLVSFYNNEISEKSEIFDDQFSVERPDGSNFTLKIRSTKLEDSAMYFCASVGAQKLFFGSGTQLSVL.

This chain uses TRBV14 with TRBJ2-7, with D unclear. Trimming shortened V by 1 base and J by 2 bases, and 12 bases separated the two germline ends. The CDR3 is made up of 15 amino acids. Germline values: CDR1 SGHDN, CDR2 FVKESK. CDR3 DNA sequence: TGTGCCAGCAGCCAAGGGACCAGGCATCCCTACGAGCAGTACTTC. It is translated as CASSQGTRHPYEQYF.

The chain is built from TRBV7-9 and TRBJ1-1; TRBD1 matches 8 bases. The CDR3 has 13 residues. Losses at the gene ends were 5 bases for V and 7 bases for J; bases not matched to a gene: 6. Germline lookup yields CDR1 SEHNR and CDR2 FQNEAQ (reference sequence). The CDR3 here is CASSGQGEGEAFF. The CDR3 DNA reads TGTGCCAGCAGCGGACAGGGCGAGGGTGAAGCTTTCTTT.

CDR3 region: CASSFRGGSTDTQYF. In DNA, the CDR3 is TGCGCCAGCAGCTTTCGGGGGGGTAGCACAGATACGCAGTATTTT. V gene TRBV5-1 combines with J gene TRBJ2-3, with 8 nucleotides matching TRBD2. The CDR3 extends over 15 amino acids. Trimming removed 2 bases from V and 0 bases from J; junction bases left unmatched: 2. Germline V gene lookup returns CDR1 SGHRS and CDR2 YFSETQ.

The chain couples TRBV12-5 to TRBJ1-2, with 9 bases aligning to TRBD1. Germline values: CDR1 LGHNT, CDR2 FRNRAP. This CDR3 spans 14 amino acids. The trim removed 1 base at V and 5 bases at J, leaving 2 bases unmatched. CDR3 coding DNA: TGTGCTAGTGGTTTGGCCGGGACAGGGTATGGCTACACCTTC. Encoded protein: CASGLAGTGYGYTF.

The V and J genes are TRBV27 and TRBJ2-7; the D is unclear. Deletions cut 2 bases from V and 3 bases from J, with 11 bases between. The germline V gene has CDR1 MNHEY and CDR2 SMNVEV (reference sequence). This CDR3 has 14 residues. In DNA form, the CDR3 reads TGTGCCAGCAGTTTAATGGCAGCTGACTACGAGCAGTACTTC. Its protein is CASSLMAADYEQYF.

The rearrangement links TRBV19 to TRBJ1-2, with TRBD1 as a possible D gene (5 bases). This CDR3 region has 14 residues. Trimming removed 5 bases at V and 4 bases at J, with 14 bases between. The germline CDR1 and CDR2 sequences are LNHDA and SQIVND (reference sequence). CDR3 in amino acids: CASSPWGPAYGYTF. CDR3 nucleotide sequence: TGTGCCAGTAGTCCCTGGGGACCCGCCTATGGCTACACCTTC.

This sequence joins TRBV4-2 and TRBJ2-7; D tentatively reads TRBD1 or TRBD2 (6 bases each). This CDR3 has 15 residues. V lost 6 bases to trimming and J lost 3 bases, with 18 bases between them. Looked up from germline, CDR1 is LGHNA and CDR2 is YNFKEQ. In DNA, the CDR3 is TGTGCCAGCAGTCCAAATAGGGGGGACCACTACGAGCAGTACTTC. Its protein product is CASSPNRGDHYEQYF.

The chain links TRBV7-9 to TRBJ2-2; no reliable D call. The germline V gene encodes CDR1 SEHNR and CDR2 FQNEAQ (reference sequence). The CDR3 loop spans 14 amino acids. V was trimmed by 2 bases and J by 4 bases, leaving 8 bases between them. The CDR3 DNA reads as TGTGCCAGCAGCTTAAACGTTCTCACCGGGGAGCTGTTTTTT. Translating it yields CASSLNVLTGELFF.

Only one count was recorded for this clone. The J gene is TRBJ2-5, the V gene TRBV6-2 or TRBV6-3; 10 bases agree with TRBD2. Per germline, CDR1 MNHEY and CDR2 SVGEGT. Trimming at V came to 2 bases and at J to 5 bases, leaving 2 bases not matched to a gene. The CDR3 runs 14 residues. The CDR3 loop is CASSYGTSAETQYF. Here the CDR3 DNA reads TGTGCCAGCAGTTACGGGACTAGCGCTGAGACCCAGTACTTC.

The gene calls are TRBV6-5 and TRBJ1-1; D not certain. V was cut by 5 bases and J by 0 bases, with 13 bases left in between. The CDR3 covers 15 residues. CDR1 and CDR2 from the germline V gene are MNHEY and SVGAGI. The CDR3 loop is CASSRPRVMNTEAFF. As DNA, the CDR3 is TGTGCCAGCAGTCGCCCCCGGGTCATGAACACTGAAGCTTTCTTT.

This sequence joins TRBV4-2 and TRBJ1-4; no clear D. There are 15 residues in the CDR3. Germline loops: CDR1 LGHNA, CDR2 YNFKEQ. V dropped 1 base and J dropped 0 bases, with 6 bases sitting between them. The CDR3 DNA reads as TGTGCCAGCAGCCAAGGACGGGCAACTAATGAAAAACTGTTTTTT. Encoded protein: CASSQGRATNEKLFF.

Only one count was recorded for this clone. V usage is TRBV27 and J usage is TRBJ2-1; TRBD2 matches at 14 bases. CDR3 length: 18 amino acids. Looked up from germline, CDR1 is MNHEY and CDR2 is SMNVEV (reference sequence). Trimming cost V 5 bases and J 2 bases; bases outside gene matches: 8. The CDR3 is CASSPLGLAGVPYNEQFF. CDR3 DNA: TGTGCCAGCAGTCCCCTGGGACTAGCGGGGGTTCCCTACAATGAGCAGTTCTTC.

This clone came up once. This chain joins TRBV6-4 and TRBJ1-2, with a tentative D call TRBD1 (5 bases). From germline, CDR1 is MRHNA and CDR2 SNTAGT. Trimming cost V 2 bases and J 4 bases, with 5 bases left between them. CDR3 size: 12 residues. DNA for the CDR3: TGTGCCAGCAGTGACAGGGGCTATGGCTACACCTTC. This sequence encodes CASSDRGYGYTF.

The V gene is TRBV7-2, the J gene TRBJ2-5; TRBD2 matches at 8 bases. This CDR3 has 16 amino acids. The germline V gene encodes CDR1 SGHTA and CDR2 FQGNSA. V was clipped by 0 bases and J by 2 bases; unmatched bases: 5. Here the CDR3 reads CASSLASAGGQETQYF. For the CDR3, the DNA is TGTGCCAGCAGCTTAGCGTCGGCGGGGGGACAAGAGACCCAGTACTTC.

This sequence joins TRBV12-3 or TRBV12-4 and TRBJ2-1; D is unclear. There are 13 residues in the CDR3. Trimming shortened V by 3 bases and J by 0 bases, and 3 bases separated the two germline ends. The CDR3 sequence is CASSFDSYNEQFF. The CDR3 DNA is TGTGCCAGCAGTTTTGACTCCTACAATGAGCAGTTCTTC.

The chain has TRBV30 and TRBJ1-6; D possibly corresponds to TRBD1 (6 bases). The CDR3 has 15 residues. The V end lost 2 bases, the J end lost 9 bases, and 17 bases lay between the germline ends. CDR1 is GTSNPN, CDR2 SVGIG, per germline (reference sequence). The CDR3 protein is CAWSRGGDAGSPLHF. The CDR3 DNA sequence: TGTGCCTGGAGTAGGGGGGGGGACGCCGGTTCACCCCTCCACTTT.

The V and J genes are TRBV7-8 and TRBJ1-3; D may be TRBD1 (5 bases). Per the germline V gene, CDR1 is SGHVS and CDR2 is FQNEAQ. V dropped 5 bases and J dropped 4 bases, with 15 bases sitting between them. CDR3 size: 15 residues. The CDR3: CASSPVGPEGNTIYF. The CDR3, as DNA: TGTGCCAGCAGCCCGGTGGGGCCAGAAGGAAACACCATATATTTT. Using reference TRBV7-8 and TRBJ1-3 for the parts outside the CDR3, the full variable domain is GAGVSQSPRYKVAKRGQDVALRCDPISGHVSLFWYQQALGQGPEFLTYFQNEAQLDKSGLPSDRFFAERPEGSVSTLKIQRTQQEDSAVYLCASSPVGPEGNTIYFGEGSWLTVV.